The rows below give T cell receptor beta chains drawn from one sample of a study of cytomegalovirus exposure and HLA in healthy donors. Sequencing was performed with immunoSEQ multiplex PCR; in TCRdb, only in-frame clones are kept and a portion is missing. The sample lists roughly 130,000 clones; approximately 87% were seen once. Sequencing was carried out using PBMCs. These receptor sequences come from a young man in good health and CMV-seronegative. Each CDR3 is given without its conserved first and last residue. Not every row has a clone size; where given, it reads once, few, many or a size class.

>TRBV5-1|once
ASSSWTSGGNTQY
>TRBV30|-
AWSVPILAGGSYEQY
>TRBV9|-
ASTRGRTNSPLH
>TRBV7-2|-
ASSSQNSYEQY
>TRBV6-5|-
ASRPPTGPSGEQY
>TRBV6-6|-
ASRQGFSGNTIY
>TRBV7-6|once
ASSSTGDTYEQY
>TRBV27|-
ASRLGQGFYEQY
>TRBV11-2|-
ASSRTGGRNEQF
>TRBV7-2|once
ASSLWAGGPISEQF
>TRBV7-9|-
ASSTRTVFNEKLF
>TRBV10-3|-
AIRAANYGYT
>TRBV6-5|-
ATSQGTIY
>TRBV6-1|few
ASQREGGAYEQY
>TRBV10-2|-
ASSEWVGAGAKDTQY
>TRBV28|-
ASKGAISYEQY
>TRBV19|-
ASRSILADANEQF
>TRBV5-4|-
ASSHRTGEKDTQY
>TRBV12-5|many
ASGSTLWGFRNQPQH
>TRBV15|-
ATSRGASYNEQF
>TRBV2|-
ASRAMTSGVMH
>TRBV4-1|-
ATLADNNEQF
>TRBV5-1|-
ASSLGSLAGANEQF